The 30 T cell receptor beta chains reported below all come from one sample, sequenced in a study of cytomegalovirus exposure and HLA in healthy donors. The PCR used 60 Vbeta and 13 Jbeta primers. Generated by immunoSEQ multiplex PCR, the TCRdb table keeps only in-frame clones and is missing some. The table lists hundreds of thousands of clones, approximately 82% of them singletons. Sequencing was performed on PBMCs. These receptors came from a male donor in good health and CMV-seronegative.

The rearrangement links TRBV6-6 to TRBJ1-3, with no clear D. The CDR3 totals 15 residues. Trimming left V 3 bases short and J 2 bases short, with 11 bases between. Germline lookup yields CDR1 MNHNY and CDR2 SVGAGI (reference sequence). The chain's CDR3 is CASSYGAETGNTIYF. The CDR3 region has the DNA TGTGCCAGCAGTTATGGAGCGGAGACTGGAAACACCATATATTTT.

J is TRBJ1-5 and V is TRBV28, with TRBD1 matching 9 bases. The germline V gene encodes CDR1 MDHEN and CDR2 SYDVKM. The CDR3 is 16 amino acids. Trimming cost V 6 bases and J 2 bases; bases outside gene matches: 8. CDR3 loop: CASSLTGGRGNQPQHF. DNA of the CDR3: TGTGCCAGCAGCCTTACAGGGGGCAGGGGCAATCAGCCCCAGCATTTT.

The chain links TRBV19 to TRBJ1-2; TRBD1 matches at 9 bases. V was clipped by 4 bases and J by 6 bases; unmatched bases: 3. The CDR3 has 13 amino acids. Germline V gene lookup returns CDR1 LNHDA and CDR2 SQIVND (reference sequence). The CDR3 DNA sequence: TGTGCCAGTAGTACGGGACAGGGAGATGGCTACACCTTC. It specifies CASSTGQGDGYTF.

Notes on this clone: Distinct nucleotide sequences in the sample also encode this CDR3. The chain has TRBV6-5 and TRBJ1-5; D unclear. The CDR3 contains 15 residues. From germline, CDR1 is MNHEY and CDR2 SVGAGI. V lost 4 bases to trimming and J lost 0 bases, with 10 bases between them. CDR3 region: CASSSGGNSNQPQHF. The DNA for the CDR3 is TGTGCCAGCAGTTCCGGAGGGAATAGCAATCAGCCCCAGCATTTT.

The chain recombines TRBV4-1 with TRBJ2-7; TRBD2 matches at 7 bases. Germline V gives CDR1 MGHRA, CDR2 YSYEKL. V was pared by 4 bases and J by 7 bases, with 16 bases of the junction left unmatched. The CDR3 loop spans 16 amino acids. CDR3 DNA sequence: TGCGCCAGCAGCCTCGGACCACTAGCGACCTCGGGAGAGCAGTACTTC. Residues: CASSLGPLATSGEQYF.

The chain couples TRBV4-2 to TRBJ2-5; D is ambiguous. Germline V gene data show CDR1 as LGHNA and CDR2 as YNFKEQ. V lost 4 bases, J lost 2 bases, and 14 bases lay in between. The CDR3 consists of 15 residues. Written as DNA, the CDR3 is TGTGCCAGCAGCCGCTCCAGCGATAATCAAGAGACCCAGTACTTC. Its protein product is CASSRSSDNQETQYF.

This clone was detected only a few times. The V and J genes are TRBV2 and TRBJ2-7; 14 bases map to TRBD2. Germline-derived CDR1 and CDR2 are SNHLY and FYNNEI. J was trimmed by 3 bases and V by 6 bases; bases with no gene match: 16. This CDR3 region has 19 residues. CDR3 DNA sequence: TGTGCCAGCAGGACCGAGACTAGCGGGAGGGCCCTAATCCACTACGAGCAGTACTTC. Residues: CASRTETSGRALIHYEQYF.

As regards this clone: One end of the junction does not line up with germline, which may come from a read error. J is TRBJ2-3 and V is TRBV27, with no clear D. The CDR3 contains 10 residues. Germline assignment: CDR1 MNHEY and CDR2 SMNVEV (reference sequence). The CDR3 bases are TGTGCCAGCAGTGAGTGGCCTAGGCATTTT. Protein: CASSEWPRHF.

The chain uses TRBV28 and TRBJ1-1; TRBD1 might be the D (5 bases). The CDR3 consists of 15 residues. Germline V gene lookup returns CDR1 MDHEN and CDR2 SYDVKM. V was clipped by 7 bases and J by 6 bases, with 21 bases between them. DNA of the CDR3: TGTGCCAGCACCTTCATGGGGGGTAGGTACGCTGAAGCTTTCTTT. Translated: CASTFMGGRYAEAFF.

CDR3 coding DNA: TGTGCCAGCAGCACGGGGGACGGTTCCTACAATGAGCAGTTCTTC. Its translation is CASSTGDGSYNEQFF. V usage is TRBV6-5 and J usage is TRBJ2-1; D perhaps matches TRBD2 (6 bases). The CDR3 runs to 15 residues. V was trimmed by 6 bases and J by 1 base, leaving 13 bases between them. Germline V gene lookup returns CDR1 MNHEY and CDR2 SVGAGI.

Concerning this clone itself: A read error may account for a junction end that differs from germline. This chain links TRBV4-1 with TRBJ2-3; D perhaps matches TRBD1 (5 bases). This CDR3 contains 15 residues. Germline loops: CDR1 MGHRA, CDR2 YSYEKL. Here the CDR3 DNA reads TGCGCCAGCAGTCAAGCAGGGCTTGGTCCAGATACGCAGTATTTT. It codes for CASSQAGLGPDTQYF.

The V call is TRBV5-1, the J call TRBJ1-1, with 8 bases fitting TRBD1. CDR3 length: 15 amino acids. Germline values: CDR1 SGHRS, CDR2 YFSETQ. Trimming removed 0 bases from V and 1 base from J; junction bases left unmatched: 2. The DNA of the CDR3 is TGCGCCAGCAGCTTGGATGGACAGGGGAACACTGAAGCTTTCTTT. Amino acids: CASSLDGQGNTEAFF.

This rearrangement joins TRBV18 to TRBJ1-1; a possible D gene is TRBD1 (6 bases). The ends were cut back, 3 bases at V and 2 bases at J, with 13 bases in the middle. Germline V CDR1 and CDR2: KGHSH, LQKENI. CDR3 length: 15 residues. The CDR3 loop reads CASSPSDSLNTEAFF. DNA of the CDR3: TGTGCCAGCTCACCTTCGGACAGTCTTAACACTGAAGCTTTCTTT. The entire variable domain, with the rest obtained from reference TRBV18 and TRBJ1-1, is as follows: NAGVMQNPRHLVRRRGQEARLRCSPMKGHSHVYWYRQLPEEGLKFMVYLQKENIIDESGMPKERFSAEFPKEGPSILRIQQVVRGDSAAYFCASSPSDSLNTEAFFGQGTRLTVV.

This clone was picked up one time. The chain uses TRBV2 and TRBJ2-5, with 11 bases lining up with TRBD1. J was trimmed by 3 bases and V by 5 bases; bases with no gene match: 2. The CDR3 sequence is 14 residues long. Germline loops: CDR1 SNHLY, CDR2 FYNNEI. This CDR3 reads CASSWDRGKETQYF. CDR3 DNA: TGTGCCAGCAGTTGGGACAGGGGGAAAGAGACCCAGTACTTC.

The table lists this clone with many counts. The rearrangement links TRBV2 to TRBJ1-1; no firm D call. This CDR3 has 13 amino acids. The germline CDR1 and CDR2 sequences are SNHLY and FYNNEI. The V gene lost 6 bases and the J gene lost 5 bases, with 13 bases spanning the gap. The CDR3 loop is CASRPWRETEAFF. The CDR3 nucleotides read TGTGCCAGCAGGCCTTGGAGGGAGACTGAAGCTTTCTTT.

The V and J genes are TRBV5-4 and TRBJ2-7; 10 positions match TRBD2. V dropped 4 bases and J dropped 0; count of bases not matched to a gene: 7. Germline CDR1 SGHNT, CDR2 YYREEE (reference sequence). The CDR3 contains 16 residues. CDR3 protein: CASSLIAGGSSYEQYF. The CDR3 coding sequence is TGTGCCAGCAGCCTGATAGCGGGAGGTTCCTCCTACGAGCAGTACTTC.

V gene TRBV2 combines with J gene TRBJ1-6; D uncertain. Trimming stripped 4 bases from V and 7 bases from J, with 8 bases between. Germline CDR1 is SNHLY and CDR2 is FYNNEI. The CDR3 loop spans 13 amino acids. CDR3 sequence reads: CASSAAENSPLHF. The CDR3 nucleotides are TGTGCCAGCAGTGCCGCGGAGAATTCACCCCTCCACTTT.

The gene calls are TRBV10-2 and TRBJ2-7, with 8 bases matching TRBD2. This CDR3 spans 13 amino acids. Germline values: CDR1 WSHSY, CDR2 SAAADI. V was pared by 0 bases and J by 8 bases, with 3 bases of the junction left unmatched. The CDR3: CASSESREDKQYF. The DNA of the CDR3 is TGCGCCAGCAGTGAGTCGCGGGAGGACAAGCAGTACTTC.

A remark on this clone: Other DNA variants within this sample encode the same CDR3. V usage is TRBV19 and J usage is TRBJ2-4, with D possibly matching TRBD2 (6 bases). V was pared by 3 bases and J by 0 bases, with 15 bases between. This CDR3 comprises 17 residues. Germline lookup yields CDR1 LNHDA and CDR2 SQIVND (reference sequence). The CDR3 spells CASSMGFSGLAKNIQYF. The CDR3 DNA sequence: TGTGCCAGTAGTATGGGGTTTAGCGGATTAGCCAAAAACATTCAGTACTTC.

The CDR3 is CASSRNYGYTF. CDR3 nucleotide sequence: TGTGCCAGCAGCAGGAACTATGGCTACACCTTC. This sequence joins TRBV28 and TRBJ1-2; D is unresolved. V gave up 6 bases and J gave up 2 bases, with 4 bases separating them. The CDR3 length is 11 residues. CDR1 is MDHEN, CDR2 SYDVKM, per germline.

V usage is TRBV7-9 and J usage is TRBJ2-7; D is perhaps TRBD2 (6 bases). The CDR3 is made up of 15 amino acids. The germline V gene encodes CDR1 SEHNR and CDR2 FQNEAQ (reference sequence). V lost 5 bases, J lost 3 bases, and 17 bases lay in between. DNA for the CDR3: TGTGCCAGCAGCGCGGGATTCTCGGGTGGCTACGAGCAGTACTTC. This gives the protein CASSAGFSGGYEQYF.

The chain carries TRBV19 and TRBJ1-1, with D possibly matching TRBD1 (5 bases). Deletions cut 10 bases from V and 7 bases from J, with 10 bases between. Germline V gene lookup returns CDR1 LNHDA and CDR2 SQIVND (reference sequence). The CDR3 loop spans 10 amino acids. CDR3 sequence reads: CATYGGEAFF. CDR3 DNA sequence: TGTGCCACTTACGGGGGTGAAGCTTTCTTT.

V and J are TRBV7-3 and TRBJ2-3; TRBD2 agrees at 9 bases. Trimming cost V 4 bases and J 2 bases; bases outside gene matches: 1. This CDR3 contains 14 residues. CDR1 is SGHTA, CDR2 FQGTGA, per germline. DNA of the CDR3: TGTGCCAGCAGCTCTAGCGGGGCCACAGATACGCAGTATTTT. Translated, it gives CASSSSGATDTQYF.

CDR3 in DNA: TGTGCCAGTAGTATGGAGGGTTACAGCGGCTACACCTTC. This gives the protein CASSMEGYSGYTF. V and J are TRBV19 and TRBJ1-2; D not resolved. V lost 3 bases, J lost 8 bases, and 13 bases lay in between. CDR3 length equals 13 residues. Germline values: CDR1 LNHDA, CDR2 SQIVND (reference sequence).

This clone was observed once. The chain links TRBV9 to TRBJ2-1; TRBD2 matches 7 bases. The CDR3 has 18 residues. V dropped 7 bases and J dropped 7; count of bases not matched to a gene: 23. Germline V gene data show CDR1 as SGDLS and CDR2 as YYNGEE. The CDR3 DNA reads TGTGCCAGCTCCCTCTCACTATCGCGGCGGGAGCTATGGAATGAGCAGTTCTTC. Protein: CASSLSLSRRELWNEQFF.

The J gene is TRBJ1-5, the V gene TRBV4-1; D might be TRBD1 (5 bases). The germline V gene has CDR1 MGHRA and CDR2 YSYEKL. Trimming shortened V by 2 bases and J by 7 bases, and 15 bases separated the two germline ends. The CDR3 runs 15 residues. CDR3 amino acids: CASSQLTEGIQPQHF. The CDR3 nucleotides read TGCGCCAGCAGCCAACTGACAGAAGGGATCCAGCCCCAGCATTTT.

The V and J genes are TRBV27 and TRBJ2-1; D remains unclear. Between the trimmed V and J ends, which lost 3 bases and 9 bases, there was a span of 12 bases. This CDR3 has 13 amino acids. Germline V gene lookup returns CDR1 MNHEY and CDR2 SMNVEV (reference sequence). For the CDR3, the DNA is TGTGCCAGCAGTTTGATGCTAGACGTTGAGCAGTTCTTC. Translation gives CASSLMLDVEQFF.

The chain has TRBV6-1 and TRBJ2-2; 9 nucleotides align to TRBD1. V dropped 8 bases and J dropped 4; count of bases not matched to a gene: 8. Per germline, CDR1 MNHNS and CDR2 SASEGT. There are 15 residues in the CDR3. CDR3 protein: CASGQGRVSTGELFF. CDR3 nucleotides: TGTGCCAGCGGACAGGGGCGCGTGTCCACCGGGGAGCTGTTTTTT.

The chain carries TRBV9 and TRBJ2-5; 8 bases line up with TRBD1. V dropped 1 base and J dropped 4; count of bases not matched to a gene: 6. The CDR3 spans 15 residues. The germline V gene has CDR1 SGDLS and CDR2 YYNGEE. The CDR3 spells CASSVNQGAPETQYF. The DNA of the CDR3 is TGTGCCAGCAGCGTAAATCAGGGGGCTCCAGAGACCCAGTACTTC.

The CDR3 DNA reads as TGTGCCAGCAGCGTTATTAGCGGGAGGGGGACCGGGGAGCTGTTTTTT. It specifies CASSVISGRGTGELFF. The chain links TRBV7-3 to TRBJ2-2; TRBD2 matches 11 bases. With 5 bases clipped from V and 5 bases from J, the junction kept 7 bases outside the gene matches. The CDR3 covers 16 residues. The germline V gene has CDR1 SGHTA and CDR2 FQGTGA.